A single sample gave rise to the 15 T cell receptor beta chains below, sequenced in a study of T cells in Graves' hyperthyroidism and ophthalmopathy. RNA transcripts provided the source from which TCR beta CDR3 regions were amplified. The HTBI primer set was used in a first-round RT-PCR of the TCR CDR3. TCRdb re-called the multiplex PCR reads with MiXCR, one entry per CDR3 protein. The sample has some 460,000 distinct CDR3 sequences, around 16% seen once. The sample taken for sequencing was blood. Receptors were obtained from a woman aged 18-29 years with Graves' hyperthyroidism.

This chain links TRBV7-3 with TRBJ2-3; D remains ambiguous. V lost 4 bases and J 0 bases, leaving 8 bases between the germline ends. CDR1 and CDR2 from the germline V gene are SGHTA and FQGTGA. The CDR3 length is 14 residues. The chain's CDR3 is CASSSYGSTDTQYF. As DNA, the CDR3 is TGTGCCAGCAGCTCTTATGGCAGCACAGATACGCAGTATTTT. Filled out from reference TRBV7-3 and TRBJ2-3, the complete variable domain reads GAGVSQTPSNKVTEKGKYVELRCDPISGHTALYWYRQSLGQGPEFLIYFQGTGAADDSGLPNDRFFAVRPEGSVSTLKIQRTERGDSAVYLCASSSYGSTDTQYFGPGTRLTVL.

The chain combines TRBV7-8 with TRBJ2-7, with 11 nucleotides matching TRBD1. From germline, CDR1 is SGHVS and CDR2 FQNEAQ. The junction had 11 bases not matched to a gene; V was cut back by 4 bases and J by 0 bases. There are 18 residues in the CDR3. The CDR3 DNA reads as TGTGCCAGCAGCTCGACGTACACCGGGACAGGGGGCTCCTACGAGCAGTACTTC. It encodes CASSSTYTGTGGSYEQYF.

This clonotype was counted at least ten times. The DNA of the CDR3 is TGTGCCAGCAGTGCGCCGGGAACTTCTCGAGAGCAGTTCTTC. Protein sequence: CASSAPGTSREQFF. V usage is TRBV28 and J usage is TRBJ2-1, with D tentatively TRBD2 (5 bases). Looked up from germline, CDR1 is MDHEN and CDR2 is SYDVKM. This CDR3 comprises 14 residues. V was cut by 5 bases and J by 10 bases, with 18 bases left in between.

This clonotype was found many times. This chain joins TRBV12-3 or TRBV12-4 and TRBJ2-2, with 7 bases lining up with TRBD1. Trimming removed 10 bases from V and 0 bases from J; junction bases left unmatched: 8. The CDR3 has 15 residues. The CDR3 here is CATAGGAANTGELFF. CDR3 DNA sequence: TGTGCCACCGCAGGGGGTGCGGCGAACACCGGGGAGCTGTTTTTT.

The sample holds a few counts of this clonotype. This chain joins TRBV29-1 and TRBJ2-7; tentative D call: TRBD2 (6 bases). V was pared by 4 bases and J by 0 bases, with 10 bases between. Germline V CDR1 and CDR2: SQVTM, ANQGSEA. This CDR3 region has 13 residues. The CDR3 region has the DNA TGCAGCGTTGTGACTAGTTTCTCCTACGAGCAGTACTTC. This translates into CSVVTSFSYEQYF.

This chain links TRBV24-1 with TRBJ2-6; a weak D match, TRBD2 (5 bases). The CDR3 is 14 amino acids. The V gene lost 2 bases and the J gene lost 4 bases, with 5 bases spanning the gap. The germline CDR1 and CDR2 sequences are KGHDR and SFDVKD. CDR3 sequence reads: CATSDSGGANVLTF. The CDR3 nucleotides are TGTGCCACCAGTGATTCGGGAGGGGCCAACGTCCTGACTTTC.

CDR3 loop: CATSPRLNTGELFF. The CDR3 DNA is TGTGCCACCAGCCCCCGCCTTAACACCGGGGAGCTGTTTTTT. The chain recombines TRBV15 with TRBJ2-2; D ambiguous. Trimming left V 5 bases short and J 2 bases short, with 9 bases between. CDR1 and CDR2 (germline): LNHNV, YYDKDF (reference sequence). The CDR3 contains 14 residues. Looking up the rest from reference TRBV15 and TRBJ2-2 gives the full variable domain: DAMVIQNPRYQVTQFGKPVTLSCSQTLNHNVMYWYQQKSSQAPKLLFHYYDKDFNNEADTPDNFQSRRPNTSFCFLDIRSPGLGDTAMYLCATSPRLNTGELFFGEGSRLTVL.

In nucleotides, the CDR3 is TGCGCCAGCAGCACGACAGGGGGAGGTGGAAACACCATATATTTT. This translates into CASSTTGGGGNTIYF. This chain uses TRBV5-1 with TRBJ1-3; 9 bases align to TRBD1. This CDR3 region has 15 residues. Germline values: CDR1 SGHRS, CDR2 YFSETQ. Trimming cost V 4 bases and J 3 bases; bases outside gene matches: 5.

V gene TRBV20-1 combines with J gene TRBJ1-5; D is undetermined. Trimming left V 3 bases short and J 7 bases short, with 13 bases between. The germline CDR1 and CDR2 sequences are DFQATT and SNEGSKA (reference sequence). This CDR3 comprises 13 residues. The CDR3 loop reads CSASSGLRQPQHF. The DNA of the CDR3 is TGCAGTGCTAGTAGCGGCCTCCGGCAGCCCCAGCATTTT.

Notes on this clonotype: A much larger clonotype is one base distant, so this may be a read error. The conserved phenylalanine or tryptophan is not found at the CDR3 terminus, so this likely reflects a read error. The chain is built from TRBV7-9 and TRBJ1-1; D is uncertain. The CDR3 has 15 residues. Germline lookup yields CDR1 SEHNR and CDR2 FQNEAQ (reference sequence). V lost 4 bases and J lost 4, with 16 bases in between. This CDR3 is CASSSLTGSFTEAFL. The DNA for the CDR3 is TGTGCCAGCAGCTCCCTGACGGGATCATTCACTGAAGCTTTCCTT.

This clonotype appeared many times. The chain links TRBV18 to TRBJ2-1; D possibly corresponds to TRBD2 (6 bases). Trimming took 0 bases from V and 2 from J, leaving 11 bases between them. The CDR3 runs to 16 residues. CDR1 and CDR2 from the germline V gene are KGHSH and LQKENI. CDR3 protein: CASSPPSGSPYNEQFF. CDR3 DNA sequence: TGTGCCAGCTCACCACCTAGCGGTTCTCCCTACAATGAGCAGTTCTTC.

Many counts were recorded for this clonotype. V is TRBV3-1 and J is TRBJ2-2; a weak D match, TRBD2 (5 bases). The germline gives CDR1 LGHDT, CDR2 YNNKEL (reference sequence). The CDR3 length is 15 residues. The V end lost 3 bases, the J end lost 5 bases, and 13 bases lay between the germline ends. The CDR3, as DNA: TGTGCCAGCAGCCACAGAGAGGGAAGGACCGGGGAGCTGTTTTTT. Its translation is CASSHREGRTGELFF.

The chain uses TRBV12-3 or TRBV12-4 and TRBJ2-2, with D possibly TRBD2 on 6 matching bases. The CDR3 spans 15 residues. V shed 2 bases and J shed 2 bases, with 9 bases lying between them. CDR3 loop: CASSLWEANTGELFF. CDR3 sequence (DNA): TGTGCCAGCAGTTTATGGGAGGCCAACACCGGGGAGCTGTTTTTT.

This clonotype occurred many times. The genes are TRBV2 and TRBJ1-4; TRBD1 is a possible D gene (6 bases). Trimming removed 0 bases from V and 3 bases from J, with 17 bases in between. CDR1 is SNHLY and CDR2 is FYNNEI in the germline V gene. The CDR3 sequence is 18 residues long. The CDR3 spells CASSEARGRGRSNEKLFF. The CDR3 DNA reads TGTGCCAGCAGTGAAGCGCGGGGCAGGGGCAGGTCTAATGAAAAACTGTTTTTT.

The rearrangement joins TRBV6-2 or TRBV6-3 to TRBJ1-5; D is possibly TRBD1 (5 bases). Germline CDR1 reads MNHEY; CDR2 reads SVGEGT. This CDR3 is built from 16 residues. V lost 5 bases, J lost 0 bases, and 14 bases lay in between. The CDR3 region is CASSPIRGDSNQPQHF. The CDR3 DNA is TGTGCCAGCAGTCCCATAAGGGGTGATAGCAATCAGCCCCAGCATTTT.